This T cell receptor beta chain comes out of a study of blood T cell repertoires in COVID-19 (dated by TCRdb to the early 2020s). Regarding the research as a whole: Samples covering the acute and convalescent phases of COVID-19 were provided by collaborators in the United States, Italy and Spain. A freely available public database, intended as a resource for researchers studying the immune response to SARS-CoV-2, is where the repertoires were released. The samples were drawn from two sources: the first 160 participants of the ongoing ImmuneRACE study, and 1,000 to 1,500 subjects contributed by 6 global collaborators. Deeply sampled blood TCRbeta repertoires from subjects exposed to, actively infected with, or recovered from COVID-19 were included in the dataset. The sample metadata nearly always contained a de-identified subject ID, COVID-19 status, age in years and sex. HLA class I and class II types, where available, came from metadata supplied by the sample provider rather than from assay-based typing. The material from the prospective study consisted of cDNA or gDNA derived from T cells, B-cell-depleted T cells, or PBMCs. Results and caveats for the whole study, not just this receptor: Clinical and demographic metadata were provided uncurated, with the amount varying by source and participant.

The immunoSEQ Assay, a bias-controlled multiplex PCR, was used to amplify TCRbeta CDR3 regions from genomic DNA. The source study handled its data this way. Nucleated cell counts per sample were estimated from amplification of reference gene primers within the assay. To quantify the absolute abundance of each unique TCRbeta CDR3 rearrangement, sequence reads were collapsed and filtered. Productive Simpson clonality was computed per sample as the square root of Simpson's diversity index over productive rearrangements. In its TCRdb copy, this immuneACCESS table keeps in-frame sequences only and misses some clones. Where compared with another copy, unresolved V genes explain less than half of these, and the others have no known cause. That table is the source of V, J and clone size, and D and trimming were worked out from the DNA. The sample contains about 160,000 clones, about 93% of them found a single time. The leading ten clones occupy about 5% of the sample.

Worth noting for this clone: It lacks a known antigen. Per-nucleotide qualities are absent, and no much larger clonotype sits a single base away.

Whole blood was collected in K2EDTA tubes by collaborating institutions according to the institutions' own protocols. For TCRbeta analysis, collaborator samples were shipped as frozen whole blood, as isolated PBMCs, or as DNA extracted from either sample type. From cysteine to phenylalanine, the CDR3 is 15 amino acids long. Only the CDR3 DNA stays, 45 bases, in frame from base 1. In the germline V gene (reference sequence), CDR1 corresponds to LGHDT and CDR2 to YNNKEL. V is reduced by 2 bases and J by 4 bases, leaving a spacing of 15 bases between them. Sequencing input: peripheral blood. This clonotype was obtained from a woman aged 50 to 65 with acute or convalescent COVID-19. The receptor chain draws on TRBV3-1 (or the pseudogene TRBV3-2) and TRBJ2-7, with the D gene too uncertain to name. The DNA sequence follows: TGTGCCAGCAGCCAACAACTTCCACCTAAATACGAGCAGTACTTC. It codes for CASSQQLPPKYEQYF.